Below are 26 T cell receptor beta chains sequenced from a single sample in a study of early T cells in non-severe SARS-CoV-2 infection (dated by TCRdb to the early 2020s). Library construction relied on 5' RACE. Sequencing used a NextSeq 500. The public reads were run again by TCRdb, first through fastp at Q25 and then through MiXCR, and only productive beta chains were kept. Merged by CDR3 protein, the rows form single entries marked with the most common genes and DNA. The sample profile shows tens of thousands of distinct CDR3 sequences; around 6.1% of them were found once. The top ten clonotypes cover around 20% of the sample. Material: whole blood, obtained at baseline. The receptor set was obtained from an adult who was a healthcare worker with PCR-confirmed SARS-CoV-2 infection or an uninfected control (not recorded which).

This clonotype was seen a handful of times. The gene calls are TRBV7-2 and TRBJ2-7; the match to TRBD2 covers 8 bases. Germline V CDR1 and CDR2: SGHTA, FQGNSA. The V and J ends lost 2 bases and 3 bases, in that order; junction bases with no gene match: 3. This CDR3 is 14 amino acids long. The CDR3 DNA reads TGTGCCAGCAGCTTATCAGCGGGGGACTACGAGCAGTACTTC. It codes for CASSLSAGDYEQYF.

Many counts were recorded for this clonotype. The rearrangement links TRBV20-1 to TRBJ2-5; no definite D call. Germline V gives CDR1 DFQATT, CDR2 SNEGSKA (reference sequence). V dropped 3 bases and J dropped 1 base, with 3 bases sitting between them. The CDR3 covers 11 residues. In DNA, the CDR3 is TGCAGTGCTAGGATCCAAGAGACCCAGTACTTC. Translated, it gives CSARIQETQYF.

This clonotype occurred a few times. The chain has TRBV4-1 and TRBJ2-1, with 10 bases aligning to TRBD2. The germline gives CDR1 MGHRA, CDR2 YSYEKL. After removal of 1 base from V and 7 bases from J, the junction contained 7 bases not matched to a gene. The CDR3 has 16 residues. CDR3 loop: CASSQAPSGSGNEQFF. The CDR3 DNA reads TGCGCCAGCAGCCAAGCCCCTAGCGGGAGTGGAAATGAGCAGTTCTTC.

This clonotype has a count of ten or more. The gene calls are TRBV4-1 and TRBJ1-5; perhaps TRBD1 as D (6 bases). The CDR3 contains 15 residues. V lost 4 bases, J lost 0 bases, and 10 bases lay in between. Germline loops: CDR1 MGHRA, CDR2 YSYEKL. The CDR3 nucleotides read TGCGCCAGCAGCCCGCAGGGGAATAGCAATCAGCCCCAGCATTTT. Protein product: CASSPQGNSNQPQHF.

This sequence joins TRBV11-2 and TRBJ2-7; D is unresolved. The length of the CDR3 is 14 residues. Germline CDR1 SGHAT, CDR2 FQNNGV. Between the trimmed V and J ends, which lost 1 base and 0 bases, there was a span of 7 bases. The CDR3 nucleotides are TGTGCCAGCAGCTTAGCCCCAACCTCCTACGAGCAGTACTTC. Protein: CASSLAPTSYEQYF.

This clonotype was detected ten times or more. The CDR3 loop reads CASSIPGTKGSPLHF. The CDR3 nucleotides are TGTGCCAGCAGCATCCCCGGGACAAAAGGGTCACCCCTCCACTTT. This chain links TRBV5-6 with TRBJ1-6; a possible D gene is TRBD1 (6 bases). Looked up from germline, CDR1 is SGHDT and CDR2 is YYEEEE. The CDR3 runs to 15 residues. The germline V and J ends were trimmed by 4 bases and 10 bases, with 18 bases remaining between them.

This clonotype has a handful of counts. This sequence joins TRBV5-1 and TRBJ1-6, with 8 bases matching TRBD1. The CDR3 covers 18 residues. The germline CDR1 and CDR2 sequences are SGHRS and YFSETQ. Unmatched junction bases numbered 15, after V lost 4 bases and J lost 6 bases. CDR3 residues: CASSLVLDGDRGNSPLHF. For the CDR3, the DNA is TGCGCCAGCAGCCTGGTGTTGGATGGAGACAGGGGTAATTCACCCCTCCACTTT. Drawing the rest from reference TRBV5-1 and TRBJ1-6, the complete variable domain is KAGVTQTPRYLIKTRGQQVTLSCSPISGHRSVSWYQQTPGQGLQFLFEYFSETQRNKGNFPGRFSGRQFSNSRSEMNVSTLELGDSALYLCASSLVLDGDRGNSPLHFGNGTRLTVT.

This clonotype was seen repeatedly, ten times or more. V gene TRBV7-6 combines with J gene TRBJ2-3, with a possible D match to TRBD1 (5 bases). The V gene lost 4 bases and the J gene lost 5 bases, with 10 bases spanning the gap. CDR3 length: 13 residues. The germline V gene has CDR1 SGHVS and CDR2 FNYEAQ. The CDR3 DNA is TGTGCCAGCAGCTCACAGGCAGTAGATACGCAGTATTTT. Translated, it gives CASSSQAVDTQYF.

The J gene is TRBJ2-7, the V gene TRBV3-1, with no clear D. The length of the CDR3 is 12 residues. Trimming left V 1 base short and J 5 bases short, with 6 bases between. Germline loops: CDR1 LGHDT, CDR2 YNNKEL (reference sequence). Here the CDR3 reads CASSQVADEQYF. As DNA, the CDR3 is TGTGCCAGCAGCCAAGTAGCCGACGAGCAGTACTTC.

This clonotype was seen repeatedly, ten times or more. The chain combines TRBV9 with TRBJ2-2; TRBD2 is a possible D gene (5 bases). The ends were cut back, 0 bases at V and 4 bases at J, with 10 bases in the middle. The CDR3 runs 15 residues. CDR1 and CDR2 (germline): SGDLS, YYNGEE. CDR3 loop: CASSVDPSSTGELFF. The CDR3 region has the DNA TGTGCCAGCAGCGTAGATCCTAGCAGCACCGGGGAGCTGTTTTTT.

This clonotype has ten or more counts. The CDR3 DNA follows: TGTGCCAGCAGCTTCCCCCGAGAGGCCAGCACAGATACGCAGTATTTT. It specifies CASSFPREASTDTQYF. The chain couples TRBV7-6 to TRBJ2-3; no reliable D call. The V gene lost 3 bases and the J gene lost 0 bases, with 13 bases spanning the gap. The germline CDR1 and CDR2 sequences are SGHVS and FNYEAQ. This CDR3 spans 16 amino acids.

A word on this clonotype: A read error may produce the germline difference seen at one junction end. The rearrangement joins TRBV28 to TRBJ2-2, with 7 bases matching TRBD1. From germline, CDR1 is MDHEN and CDR2 SYDVKM. The CDR3 totals 12 residues. The CDR3 nucleotides are TGTGCCAGCCGGACAGGCACCGGGGAGCTGTATTTT. This translates into CASRTGTGELYF.

This clonotype came up many times. The chain uses TRBV20-1 and TRBJ1-5; 9 bases are a match to TRBD1. Looked up from germline, CDR1 is DFQATT and CDR2 is SNEGSKA (reference sequence). After removal of 2 bases from V and 4 bases from J, the junction contained 15 bases not matched to a gene. The CDR3 spans 18 residues. CDR3 protein: CSARRPGQGPLRNQPQHF. The CDR3, as DNA: TGCAGTGCTAGACGTCCGGGACAGGGACCCTTGAGGAATCAGCCCCAGCATTTT.

This clonotype was counted at least ten times. CDR3 protein: CSVSRDENTEAFF. CDR3 nucleotide sequence: TGCAGCGTTTCCAGGGACGAGAACACTGAAGCTTTCTTT. The rearrangement uses TRBV29-1 and TRBJ1-1; possible D gene TRBD1, 5 bases. This CDR3 is 13 amino acids long. Looked up from germline, CDR1 is SQVTM and CDR2 is ANQGSEA. Trimming removed 5 bases at V and 1 base at J, with 11 bases between.

This clonotype was seen only a few times. Written as DNA, the CDR3 is TGTGCCAGCAGTTTAAGCCGGGGATCGAACACTGAAGCTTTCTTT. Protein: CASSLSRGSNTEAFF. V gene TRBV27 combines with J gene TRBJ1-1, with unresolved D. The V gene's germline CDR1 is MNHEY and CDR2 SMNVEV (reference sequence). This CDR3 has 15 residues. With 2 bases removed from V and 1 base from J, the gap between germline ends came to 11 bases.

The table lists this clonotype with many counts. The chain carries TRBV9 and TRBJ2-2; 7 positions agree with TRBD1. CDR1 SGDLS and CDR2 YYNGEE come from the germline V gene. J lost 6 bases, V lost 1 base, and 3 bases had no gene match. The CDR3 runs to 14 residues. This chain's CDR3 is CASSVTGVAGELFF. CDR3 DNA: TGTGCCAGCAGCGTAACAGGGGTGGCCGGGGAGCTGTTTTTT.

This clonotype came up many times. CDR3 bases: TGCAGTGCTAGCAGGGACAGCAATCAGCCCCAGCATTTT. Its translation: CSASRDSNQPQHF. The rearrangement links TRBV20-1 to TRBJ1-5, with D possibly being TRBD1 (5 bases). The length of the CDR3 is 13 residues. CDR1 and CDR2 (germline): DFQATT, SNEGSKA (reference sequence). Trimming took off 3 bases at V and 1 base at J, with 7 bases between the two ends.

This clonotype was seen many times. The CDR3: CASSQAGLSPLHF. In nucleotides, the CDR3 is TGTGCCAGCAGCCAAGCAGGGTTGTCACCCCTCCACTTT. The chain uses TRBV3-1 and TRBJ1-6; possibly TRBD1 for D (5 bases). The V end lost 1 base, the J end lost 10 bases, and 8 bases lay between the germline ends. CDR3 size: 13 residues. Germline CDR1 is LGHDT and CDR2 is YNNKEL (reference sequence).

The V call is TRBV16, the J call TRBJ2-7, with D maybe TRBD1 (6 bases). V dropped 2 bases and J dropped 7 bases, with 18 bases sitting between them. Germline-derived CDR1 and CDR2 are KGHSY and FQNENV. This CDR3 has 15 amino acids. The CDR3 region has the DNA TGTGCCAGCAGCCAAACTCACCAGGGGCGCGTTGAGCAGTACTTC. Its protein is CASSQTHQGRVEQYF.

This clonotype has at least ten counts. The V and J genes are TRBV6-6 and TRBJ1-5; no clear D. Between the trimmed V and J ends, which lost 2 bases and 5 bases, there was a span of 1 base. CDR1 is MNHNY and CDR2 is SVGAGI in the germline V gene (reference sequence). This CDR3 has 11 residues. Written as DNA, the CDR3 is TGTGCCAGCAGTTACGATCAGCCCCAGCATTTT. Its translation is CASSYDQPQHF.

A few counts support this clonotype. The CDR3 sequence: CASSLYRGNYEQYF. For the CDR3, the DNA is TGTGCCAGCAGCTTGTACCGGGGAAACTACGAGCAGTACTTC. The V gene is TRBV7-2, the J gene TRBJ2-7, with D possibly TRBD2 on 5 matching bases. The germline V gene has CDR1 SGHTA and CDR2 FQGNSA. V lost 3 bases and J lost 3, with 12 bases in between. This CDR3 region has 14 residues.

This clonotype appeared many times. This chain joins TRBV6-2 or TRBV6-3 and TRBJ2-1; the match to TRBD1 covers 7 bases. The CDR3 runs to 15 residues. Germline V gene data show CDR1 as MNHEY and CDR2 as SVGEGT. Trimming took 6 bases from V and 5 from J; bases not matched to a gene: 10. CDR3 region: CASSLPGGAHNEQFF. The CDR3 DNA is TGTGCCAGCAGCCTCCCAGGGGGAGCGCACAATGAGCAGTTCTTC.

This clonotype was counted at least ten times. The chain combines TRBV7-6 with TRBJ2-7; 8 bases are a match to TRBD1. V lost 9 bases, J lost 0 bases, and 10 bases stayed unmatched. The CDR3 has 15 residues. The germline V gene encodes CDR1 SGHVS and CDR2 FNYEAQ. The CDR3 loop reads CASLPTGDSSYEQYF. CDR3 DNA sequence: TGTGCCAGTCTCCCGACAGGGGACAGCTCCTACGAGCAGTACTTC.

This clonotype occurred many times. V is TRBV9 and J is TRBJ2-1; unclear D gene. The V end was cut by 4 bases, the J end by 5 bases, with 13 bases between. Germline lookup yields CDR1 SGDLS and CDR2 YYNGEE. The CDR3 is made up of 14 amino acids. The DNA of the CDR3 is TGTGCCAGCAGCATCCGGGCCCTAGACAATGAGCAGTTCTTC. Translation: CASSIRALDNEQFF.

This clonotype showed up many times. V and J are TRBV5-5 and TRBJ2-1, with TRBD2 identical over 10 bases. CDR1 is SGHKS and CDR2 is YYEKEE in the germline V gene (reference sequence). CDR3 size: 18 residues. Germline trimming cut 1 base from V and 2 bases from J; bases unmatched to any gene: 9. The DNA for the CDR3 is TGTGCCAGCAGCTTGATGGCTAGCGGGGGCCCCGCCTACAATGAGCAGTTCTTC. Its protein is CASSLMASGGPAYNEQFF.

The chain recombines TRBV4-1 with TRBJ2-5; D remains unclear. The length of the CDR3 is 13 residues. Germline V CDR1 and CDR2: MGHRA, YSYEKL. V was pared by 1 base and J by 4 bases, with 7 bases between. CDR3 amino acids: CASSQVLLETQYF. CDR3 DNA sequence: TGCGCCAGCAGCCAAGTACTTTTAGAGACCCAGTACTTC.